This T cell receptor beta chain derives from a study of blood T cell repertoires in COVID-19. Method: immunoSEQ multiplex PCR; TCRdb's copy keeps in-frame clones and lacks some. The sample has approximately 150,000 clones; approximately 80% are singletons. The germline V and J ends were trimmed by 4 bases and 4 bases, with 14 bases remaining between them. The CDR3 is 14 residues long. Per the germline V gene, CDR1 is SGHRS and CDR2 is YFSETQ. The sequenced sample was peripheral blood. The rearrangement links TRBV5-1 to TRBJ1-2; no firm D call. The sequence came from an elderly woman with COVID-19, enrolled during active disease. The DNA of the CDR3 is TGCGCCAGCAGCCCCGGTATAATCGGCTATGGCTACACCTTC. It translates to CASSPGIIGYGYTF. Complete variable domain (other parts from reference TRBV5-1 and TRBJ1-2): KAGVTQTPRYLIKTRGQQVTLSCSPISGHRSVSWYQQTPGQGLQFLFEYFSETQRNKGNFPGRFSGRQFSNSRSEMNVSTLELGDSALYLCASSPGIIGYGYTFGSGTRLTVV.